The rows below give T cell receptor beta chains drawn from one sample of a study of cytotoxic CD8 clonotypes in ibrutinib-treated CLL. TCRdb keeps only in-frame clones here, not all; method: immunoSEQ multiplex PCR. The table has 100,000 to 150,000 clones, 80% to 90% seen once. Source: PBMCs, taken after 24 months of ibrutinib treatment. The receptors originated from a human donor with chronic lymphocytic leukemia. CDR3s include the opening cysteine and the closing phenylalanine or tryptophan. A D gene is named only where the DNA matches it firmly. Only part of the rows carry a size: once, few, many, or a class if the clone is expanded.

j_gene	abundance	d_gene	v_gene	CDR3aa	CDR3nt
TRBJ2-5	few	-	TRBV28	CASTLTDSLAQETQYF	TGTGCCAGCACCCTGACGGACAGTCTTGCCCAAGAGACCCAGTACTTC
TRBJ2-3	once	TRBD1	TRBV29-1	CSVSGTGGVDTQYF	TGCAGCGTTTCCGGGACAGGGGGCGTAGATACGCAGTATTTT
TRBJ2-2	-	-	TRBV27	CASRADSNTGELFF	TGTGCCAGCAGGGCGGACAGTAACACCGGGGAGCTGTTTTTT
TRBJ2-5	-	TRBD2	TRBV11-2	CASSLDLSALAGVETQYF	TGTGCCAGCAGCTTAGATCTTTCGGCTCTAGCGGGAGTTGAGACCCAGTACTTC
TRBJ2-5	-	-	TRBV18	CASSPGFTETQYF	TGTGCCAGCTCACCGGGGTTTACGGAGACCCAGTACTTC
TRBJ1-6	-	-	TRBV6-5	CASSSLGGGRHSPLHF	TGTGCCAGCAGTTCCCTCGGTGGGGGCCGTCATTCACCCCTCCACTTT
TRBJ1-1	-	-	TRBV11-2	CASSLLVSPEAFF	TGTGCCAGCAGCCTACTTGTCTCCCCTGAAGCTTTCTTT
TRBJ2-1	-	TRBD2	TRBV27	CASSLDLAGVNNEQFF	TGTGCCAGCAGTTTGGATCTAGCGGGAGTGAACAATGAGCAGTTCTTC
TRBJ1-3	-	TRBD1	TRBV7-6	CASSLTRTGGGNTIYF	TGTGCCAGCAGCTTAACCCGTACAGGGGGTGGAAACACCATATATTTT
TRBJ1-2	-	-	TRBV11-2	CASSLEGSGYTF	TGTGCCAGCAGCTTAGAGGGGTCTGGCTACACCTTC
TRBJ2-7	-	-	TRBV28	CASSPPVKGNEQYF	TGTGCCAGCAGTCCCCCCGTGAAGGGAAACGAGCAGTACTTC
TRBJ1-4	once	TRBD1	TRBV28	CASRGGQDNEKLFF	TGTGCCAGCAGGGGGGGACAGGATAATGAAAAACTGTTTTTT
TRBJ2-7	-	-	TRBV7-3	CASSLEDGYEQYF	TGTGCCAGCAGCCTGGAAGACGGGTACGAGCAGTACTTC
TRBJ2-3	-	TRBD1	TRBV7-2	CASSHSGQGDTQYF	TGTGCCAGCAGCCACTCCGGACAGGGAGATACGCAGTATTTT
TRBJ2-7	-	-	TRBV7-9	CASSFYEQYF	TGTGCCAGCAGCTTCTACGAGCAGTACTTC
TRBJ2-1	-	-	TRBV7-7	CASSPKEFFGTLSYNEQFF	TGTGCCAGCAGCCCCAAAGAGTTCTTTGGGACGCTTTCCTACAATGAGCAGTTCTTC
TRBJ1-1	once	-	TRBV5-6	CASSLGAPGSMNTEAFF	TGTGCCAGCAGTCTAGGGGCGCCGGGAAGCATGAACACTGAAGCTTTCTTT